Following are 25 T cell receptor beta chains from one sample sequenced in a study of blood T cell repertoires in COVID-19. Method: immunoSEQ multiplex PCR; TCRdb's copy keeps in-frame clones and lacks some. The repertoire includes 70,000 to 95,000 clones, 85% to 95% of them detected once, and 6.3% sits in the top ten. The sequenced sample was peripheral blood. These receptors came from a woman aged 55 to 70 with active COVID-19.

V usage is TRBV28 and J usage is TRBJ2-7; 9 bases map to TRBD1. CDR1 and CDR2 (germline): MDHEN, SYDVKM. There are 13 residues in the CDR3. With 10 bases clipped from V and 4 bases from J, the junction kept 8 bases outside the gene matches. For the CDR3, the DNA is TGTGCCACCCAGGGACAGGGCTATTACGAGCAGTACTTC. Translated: CATQGQGYYEQYF.

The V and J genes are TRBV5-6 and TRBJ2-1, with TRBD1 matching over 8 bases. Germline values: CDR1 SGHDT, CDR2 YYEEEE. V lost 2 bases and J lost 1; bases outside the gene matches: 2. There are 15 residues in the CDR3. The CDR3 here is CASSFGQGSYNEQFF. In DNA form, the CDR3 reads TGTGCCAGCAGCTTCGGACAGGGATCCTACAATGAGCAGTTCTTC.

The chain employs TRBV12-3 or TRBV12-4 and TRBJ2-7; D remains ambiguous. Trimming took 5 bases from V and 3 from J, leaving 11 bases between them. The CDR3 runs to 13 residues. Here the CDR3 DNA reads TGTGCCAGCAGTGCAGAGGTTGGCTACGAGCAGTACTTC. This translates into CASSAEVGYEQYF.

CDR3 amino acids: CATAGTPSYEQYF. The DNA for the CDR3 is TGTGCCACCGCCGGGACACCCTCCTACGAGCAGTACTTC. The rearrangement uses TRBV24-1 and TRBJ2-7, with a possible D match to TRBD1 (6 bases). In germline, CDR1 is KGHDR, CDR2 SFDVKD. V was pared by 9 bases and J by 0 bases, with 11 bases between. CDR3 length: 13 amino acids.

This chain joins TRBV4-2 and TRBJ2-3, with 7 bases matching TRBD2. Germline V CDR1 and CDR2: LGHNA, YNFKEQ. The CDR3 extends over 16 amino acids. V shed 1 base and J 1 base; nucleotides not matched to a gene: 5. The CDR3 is CASSQAPLAGTDTQYF. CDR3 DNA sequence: TGTGCCAGCAGCCAAGCCCCCCTAGCGGGCACAGATACGCAGTATTTT.

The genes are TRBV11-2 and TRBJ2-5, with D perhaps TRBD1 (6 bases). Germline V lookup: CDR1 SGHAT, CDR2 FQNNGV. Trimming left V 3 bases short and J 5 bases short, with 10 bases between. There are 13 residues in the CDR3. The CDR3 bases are TGTGCCAGCAGCTTTGGACAGAGGGAGACCCAGTACTTC. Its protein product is CASSFGQRETQYF.

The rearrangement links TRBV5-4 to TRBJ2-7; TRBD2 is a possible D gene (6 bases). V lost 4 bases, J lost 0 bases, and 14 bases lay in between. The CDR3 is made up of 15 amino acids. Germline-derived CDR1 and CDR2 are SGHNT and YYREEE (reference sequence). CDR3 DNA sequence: TGTGCCAGCAGCGGTCCTAGCGACCCCTCCTACGAGCAGTACTTC. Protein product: CASSGPSDPSYEQYF.

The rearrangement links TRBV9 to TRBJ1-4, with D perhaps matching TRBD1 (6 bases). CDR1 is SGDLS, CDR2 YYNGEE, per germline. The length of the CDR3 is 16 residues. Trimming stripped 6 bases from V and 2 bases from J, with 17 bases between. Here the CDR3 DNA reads TGTGCCAGCACGAGGGGGACAAAGGGGACTAATGAAAAACTGTTTTTT. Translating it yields CASTRGTKGTNEKLFF.

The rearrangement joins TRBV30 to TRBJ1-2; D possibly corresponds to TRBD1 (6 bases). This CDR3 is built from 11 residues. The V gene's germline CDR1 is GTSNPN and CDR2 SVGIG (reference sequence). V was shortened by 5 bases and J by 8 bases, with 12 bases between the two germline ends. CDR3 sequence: CAWGRTVGYTF. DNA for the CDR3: TGTGCCTGGGGGAGGACAGTCGGCTACACCTTC.

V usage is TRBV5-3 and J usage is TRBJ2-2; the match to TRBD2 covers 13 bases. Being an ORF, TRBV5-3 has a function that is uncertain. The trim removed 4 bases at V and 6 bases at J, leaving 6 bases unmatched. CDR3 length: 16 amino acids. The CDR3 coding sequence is TGTGCCAGAAGCCTTGAGACTAGCGGGGGGTCCGGGGAGCTGTTTTTT. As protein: CARSLETSGGSGELFF.

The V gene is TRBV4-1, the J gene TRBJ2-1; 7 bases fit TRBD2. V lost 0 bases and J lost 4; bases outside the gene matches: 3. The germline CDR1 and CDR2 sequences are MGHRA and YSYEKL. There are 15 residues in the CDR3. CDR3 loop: CASSQEGREYNEQFF. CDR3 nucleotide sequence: TGCGCCAGCAGCCAAGAGGGGCGGGAGTACAATGAGCAGTTCTTC.

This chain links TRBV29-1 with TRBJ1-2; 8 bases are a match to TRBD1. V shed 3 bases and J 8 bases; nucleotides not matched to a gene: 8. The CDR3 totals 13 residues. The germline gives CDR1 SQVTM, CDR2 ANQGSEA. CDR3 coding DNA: TGCAGCGTTGATATTAGCAGGGACAGGGGCTACACCTTC. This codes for CSVDISRDRGYTF.

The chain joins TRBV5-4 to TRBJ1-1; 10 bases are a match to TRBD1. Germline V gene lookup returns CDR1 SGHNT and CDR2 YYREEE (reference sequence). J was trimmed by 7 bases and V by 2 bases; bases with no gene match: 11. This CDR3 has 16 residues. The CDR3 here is CASSFGQGVGGGEAFF. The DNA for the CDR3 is TGTGCCAGCAGCTTCGGACAGGGGGTAGGGGGCGGTGAAGCTTTCTTT.

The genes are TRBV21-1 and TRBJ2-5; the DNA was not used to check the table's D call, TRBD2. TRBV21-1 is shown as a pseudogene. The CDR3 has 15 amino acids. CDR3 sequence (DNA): TGTGCCAGCAGCAAAGATCCGGGTATCGGAGAGACCCAGTACTTC. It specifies CASSKDPGIGETQYF.

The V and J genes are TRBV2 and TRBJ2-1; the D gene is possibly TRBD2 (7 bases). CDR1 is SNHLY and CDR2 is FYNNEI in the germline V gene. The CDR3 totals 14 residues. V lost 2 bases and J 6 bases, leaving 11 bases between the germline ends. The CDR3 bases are TGTGCCAGCAGTGAATTTCGGGGGGCCAATGAGCAGTTCTTC. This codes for CASSEFRGANEQFF.

The CDR3 reads CASSFGGDRGRHEQYF. CDR3 coding DNA: TGTGCCAGCAGTTTTGGGGGGGACAGGGGGCGTCACGAGCAGTACTTC. The chain links TRBV28 to TRBJ2-7; 12 bases match TRBD1. CDR1 and CDR2 (germline): MDHEN, SYDVKM. The J segment lost 5 bases and the V segment lost 3 bases, leaving 8 bases of the junction unmatched. CDR3 length: 16 amino acids.

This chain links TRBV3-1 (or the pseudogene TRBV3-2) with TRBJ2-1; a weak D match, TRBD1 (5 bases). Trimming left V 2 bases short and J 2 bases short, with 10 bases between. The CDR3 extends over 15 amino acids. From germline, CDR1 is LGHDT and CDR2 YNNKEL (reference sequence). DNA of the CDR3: TGTGCCAGCAGCCAATGGGGCGGAACCTACAATGAGCAGTTCTTC. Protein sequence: CASSQWGGTYNEQFF.

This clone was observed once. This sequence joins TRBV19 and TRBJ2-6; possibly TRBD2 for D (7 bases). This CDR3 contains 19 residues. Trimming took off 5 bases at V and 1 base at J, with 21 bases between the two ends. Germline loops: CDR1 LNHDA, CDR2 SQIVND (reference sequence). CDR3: CASSPRGASMSSGANVLTF. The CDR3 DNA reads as TGTGCCAGTAGTCCCCGGGGGGCCTCAATGTCGTCTGGGGCCAACGTCCTGACTTTC.

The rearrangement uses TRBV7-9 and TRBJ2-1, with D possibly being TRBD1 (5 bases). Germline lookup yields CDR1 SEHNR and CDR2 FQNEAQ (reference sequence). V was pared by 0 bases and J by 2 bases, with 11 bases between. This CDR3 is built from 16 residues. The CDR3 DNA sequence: TGTGCCAGCAGCTTAGCGTCCCAGGGTCCCTACAATGAGCAGTTCTTC. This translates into CASSLASQGPYNEQFF.

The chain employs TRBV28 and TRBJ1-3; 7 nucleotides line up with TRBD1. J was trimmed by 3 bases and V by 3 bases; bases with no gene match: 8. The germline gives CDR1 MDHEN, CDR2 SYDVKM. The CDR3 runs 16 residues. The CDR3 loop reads CASSFGGDSFGNTIYF. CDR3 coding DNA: TGTGCCAGCAGTTTCGGGGGGGACAGCTTTGGAAACACCATATATTTT.

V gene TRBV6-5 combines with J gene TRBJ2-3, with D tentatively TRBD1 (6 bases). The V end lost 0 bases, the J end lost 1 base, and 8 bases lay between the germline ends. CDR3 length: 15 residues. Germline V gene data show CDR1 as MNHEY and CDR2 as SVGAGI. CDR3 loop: CASSYSKGGTDTQYF. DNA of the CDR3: TGTGCCAGCAGTTACTCGAAGGGGGGCACAGATACGCAGTATTTT.

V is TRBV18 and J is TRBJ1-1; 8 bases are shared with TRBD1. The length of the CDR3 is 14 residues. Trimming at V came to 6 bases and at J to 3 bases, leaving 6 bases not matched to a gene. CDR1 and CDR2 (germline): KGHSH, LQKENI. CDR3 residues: CASSRGQGDTEAFF. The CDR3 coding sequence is TGTGCCAGCTCTCGCGGACAGGGAGACACTGAAGCTTTCTTT.

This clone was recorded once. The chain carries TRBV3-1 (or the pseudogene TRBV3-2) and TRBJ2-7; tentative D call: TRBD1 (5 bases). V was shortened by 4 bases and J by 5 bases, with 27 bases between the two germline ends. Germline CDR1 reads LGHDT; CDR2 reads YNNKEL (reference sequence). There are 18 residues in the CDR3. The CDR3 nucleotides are TGTGCCAGCAGCCTTAACCCTGGTGGGCAGGGTATTATCGACGAGCAGTACTTC. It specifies CASSLNPGGQGIIDEQYF.

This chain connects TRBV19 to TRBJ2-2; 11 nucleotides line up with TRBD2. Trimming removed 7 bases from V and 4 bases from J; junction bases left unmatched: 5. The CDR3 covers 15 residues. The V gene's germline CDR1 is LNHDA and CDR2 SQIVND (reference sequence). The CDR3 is CASNLAGGFTGELFF. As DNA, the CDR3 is TGTGCCAGTAACCTAGCGGGGGGCTTCACCGGGGAGCTGTTTTTT. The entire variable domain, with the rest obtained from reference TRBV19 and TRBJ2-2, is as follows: DGGITQSPKYLFRKEGQNVTLSCEQNLNHDAMYWYRQDPGQGLRLIYYSQIVNDFQKGDIAEGYSVSREKKESFPLTVTSAQKNPTAFYLCASNLAGGFTGELFFGEGSRLTVL.

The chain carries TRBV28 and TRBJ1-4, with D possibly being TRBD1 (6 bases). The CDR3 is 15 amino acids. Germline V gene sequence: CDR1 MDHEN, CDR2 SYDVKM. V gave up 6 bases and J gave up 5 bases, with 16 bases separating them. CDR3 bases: TGTGCCAGCAGGGTTGGGGGGGGGCGGAATGAAAAACTGTTTTTT. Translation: CASRVGGGRNEKLFF.